Detailed here is one T cell receptor beta chain. Its antigen is not identified. The source of the sample is a study of yellow fever vaccine responses in identical twins. Broader study findings: Vaccine-induced T cell responses in twins were reportedly observed to appear partly convergent, partly personalized.

The CDR3 has 17 residues. Trimming pared 4 bases from V and 3 bases from J, leaving 21 bases between. Germline CDR1 SGHAT, CDR2 FQDESV (reference sequence). One entry per CDR3 protein results from TCRdb running MiXCR on the RT-PCR reads. The repertoire holds more than 15,000 distinct CDR3 sequences, with 65% to 85% as singletons. The V and J genes are TRBV11-1 and TRBJ1-1; no reliable D call. This TCR was recovered from a woman between 18 and 29 years old who received the yellow fever vaccine. The sample in question was T cells from blood (PBMCs), unsorted or a sorted subset (not recorded which), obtained before or after yellow fever vaccination (not recorded which). The CDR3 sequence is CASSSIPAGGWDTEAFF. Here the CDR3 DNA reads TGTGCCAGCAGCTCGATCCCCGCCGGCGGGTGGGACACTGAAGCTTTCTTT.